This TCR beta chain originates from a study of regulatory T cells in long-lasting Graves disease. Study outcomes and limitations: With 2,500 to 3,000 shared public clonotypes, persistent patients exceeded new patients, who shared just over 950.

Germline V lookup: CDR1 MNHNS, CDR2 SASEGT. The CDR3 has 14 amino acids. V dropped 6 bases and J dropped 0 bases, with 11 bases sitting between them. Sequencing libraries for TCR beta were prepared with iRepertoire HTBI primers and Arm-PCR of CDR3 regions. TCRdb re-analysed the multiplex PCR reads in MiXCR, keeping a single row per CDR3 protein. The data contain 360,000 or so distinct CDR3 sequences, approximately 12% of them singletons. As to time point: newly diagnosed GD, antithyroid drugs for less than 3 months. Extracted PBMC RNA gave rise to the TCR library. American Thyroid Association guidelines served as the basis for diagnosing Graves' disease. The sample holds a few counts of this clonotype. Its cognate antigen is unknown. A single base separates this from a much larger clone, so it may be a read error. A further study also used this sample, focusing on T cells in Graves' hyperthyroidism and ophthalmopathy. From that paper: The study used the HTBI primer set for a first-round RT-PCR of the TCR CDR3. Within blood appeared most thyroid clonotypes that had expanded above 0.001.

The receptor comes from a woman younger than 30 with Graves disease. This rearrangement joins TRBV6-1 to TRBJ1-1, with D hard to call. The material was peripheral blood mononuclear cells (PBMCs), obtained at new diagnosis, from a patient treated with antithyroid drugs. CDR3 loop: CASRGIPMNTEAFF. CDR3 DNA sequence: TGTGCCAGCAGAGGTATTCCCATGAACACTGAAGCTTTCTTT.